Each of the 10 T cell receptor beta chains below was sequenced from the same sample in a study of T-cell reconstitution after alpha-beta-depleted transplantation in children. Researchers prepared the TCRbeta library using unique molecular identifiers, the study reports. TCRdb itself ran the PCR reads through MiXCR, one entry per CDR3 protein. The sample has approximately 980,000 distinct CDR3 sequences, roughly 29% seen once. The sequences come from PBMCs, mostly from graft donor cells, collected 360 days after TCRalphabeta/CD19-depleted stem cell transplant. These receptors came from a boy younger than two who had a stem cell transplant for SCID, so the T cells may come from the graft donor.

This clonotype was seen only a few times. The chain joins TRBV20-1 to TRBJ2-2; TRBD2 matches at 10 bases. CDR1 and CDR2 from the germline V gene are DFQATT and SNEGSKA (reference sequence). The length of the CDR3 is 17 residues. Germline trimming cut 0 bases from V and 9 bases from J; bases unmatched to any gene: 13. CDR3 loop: CSARDISGGANPRELFF. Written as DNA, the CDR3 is TGCAGTGCTAGAGATATAAGCGGGGGGGCGAATCCGAGGGAGCTGTTTTTT.

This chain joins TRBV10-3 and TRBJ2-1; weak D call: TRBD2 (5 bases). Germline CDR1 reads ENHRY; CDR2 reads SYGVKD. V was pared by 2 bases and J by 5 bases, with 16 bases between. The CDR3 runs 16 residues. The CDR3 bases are TGTGCCATCAGTGAGCCCGGACCCCAACTAGACAATGAGCAGTTCTTC. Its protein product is CAISEPGPQLDNEQFF.

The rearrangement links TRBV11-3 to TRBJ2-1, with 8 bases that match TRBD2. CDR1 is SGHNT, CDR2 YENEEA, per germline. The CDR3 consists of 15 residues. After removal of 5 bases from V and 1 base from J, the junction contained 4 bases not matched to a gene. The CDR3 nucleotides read TGTGCCAGCAGCAATGGACTAGCTTCCTACAATGAGCAGTTCTTC. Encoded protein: CASSNGLASYNEQFF.

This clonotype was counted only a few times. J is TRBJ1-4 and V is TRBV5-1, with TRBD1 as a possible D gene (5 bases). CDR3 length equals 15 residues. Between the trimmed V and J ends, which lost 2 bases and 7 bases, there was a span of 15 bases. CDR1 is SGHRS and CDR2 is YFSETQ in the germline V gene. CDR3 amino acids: CASSFVGSRGEKLFF. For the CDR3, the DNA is TGCGCCAGCAGCTTCGTAGGGAGTAGGGGTGAAAAACTGTTTTTT.

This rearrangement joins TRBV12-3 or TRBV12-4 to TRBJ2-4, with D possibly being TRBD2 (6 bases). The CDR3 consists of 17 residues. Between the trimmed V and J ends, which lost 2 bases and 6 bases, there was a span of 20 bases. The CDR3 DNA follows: TGTGCCAGCAGTTTATATGGTGGGGGGAGGACGCGAAACATTCAGTACTTC. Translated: CASSLYGGGRTRNIQYF.

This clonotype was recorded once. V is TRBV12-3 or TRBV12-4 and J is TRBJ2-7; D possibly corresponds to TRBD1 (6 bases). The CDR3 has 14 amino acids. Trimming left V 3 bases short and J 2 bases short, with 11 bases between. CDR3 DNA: TGTGCCAGCAGTTTCACAGGGCTAACCTACGAGCAGTACTTC. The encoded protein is CASSFTGLTYEQYF.

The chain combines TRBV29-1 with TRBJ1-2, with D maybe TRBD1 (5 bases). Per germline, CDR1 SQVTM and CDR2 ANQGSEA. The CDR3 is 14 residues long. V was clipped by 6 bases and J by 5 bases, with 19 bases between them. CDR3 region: CSVVLGRGPYGYTF. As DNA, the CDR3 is TGCAGCGTGGTTCTGGGGCGGGGCCCATATGGCTACACCTTC.

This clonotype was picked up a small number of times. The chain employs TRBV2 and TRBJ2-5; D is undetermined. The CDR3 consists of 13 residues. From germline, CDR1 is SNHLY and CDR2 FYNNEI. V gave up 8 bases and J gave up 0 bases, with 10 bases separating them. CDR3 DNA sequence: TGTGCCAGCGGCCTGACGTACCAAGAGACCCAGTACTTC. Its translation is CASGLTYQETQYF.

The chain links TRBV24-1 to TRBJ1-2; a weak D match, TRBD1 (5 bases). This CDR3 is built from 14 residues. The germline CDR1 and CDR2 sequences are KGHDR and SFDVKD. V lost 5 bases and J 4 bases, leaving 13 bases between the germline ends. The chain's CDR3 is CATSASEGPYGYTF. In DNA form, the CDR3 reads TGTGCCACCAGTGCCAGCGAGGGACCCTATGGCTACACCTTC.

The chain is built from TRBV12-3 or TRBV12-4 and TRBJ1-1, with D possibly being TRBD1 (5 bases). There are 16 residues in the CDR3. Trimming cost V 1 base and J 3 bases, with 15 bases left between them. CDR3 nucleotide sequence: TGTGCCAGCAGTTTAGGGGGCCGGGGGAGACACACTGAAGCTTTCTTT. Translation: CASSLGGRGRHTEAFF.